A single sample gave rise to the 12 T cell receptor beta chains below, sequenced in a study of PD-1 blockade in classical Hodgkin lymphoma. Sequenced by immunoSEQ multiplex PCR; TCRdb stores in-frame clones only, minus some. The sample contains tens of thousands of clones, over 65% of which appear only once. Regarding time point: cycle 4 day 1 (C4D1), after five to seven weeks of nivolumab. Relapses following autologous stem cell transplantation were seen in all patients, with brentuximab vedotin exposure varying. The specimen comprised peripheral blood mononuclear cells (PBMCs), sampled before the fourth cycle of nivolumab. These TCRs come from a human donor with classical Hodgkin lymphoma.

This chain joins TRBV19 and TRBJ1-3; a weak D match, TRBD1 (6 bases). Germline values: CDR1 LNHDA, CDR2 SQIVND (reference sequence). V lost 5 bases, J lost 0 bases, and 17 bases lay in between. CDR3 length: 17 residues. The CDR3 reads CASSFLPQDSSGNTIYF. CDR3 DNA sequence: TGTGCCAGTAGTTTCTTACCCCAGGACAGCTCTGGAAACACCATATATTTT.

V usage is TRBV10-3 and J usage is TRBJ2-3, with D unresolved. CDR1 and CDR2 from the germline V gene are ENHRY and SYGVKD. The V end was cut by 5 bases, the J end by 2 bases, with 8 bases between. The length of the CDR3 is 13 residues. Written as DNA, the CDR3 is TGTGCCATCAGTTGGGGTTACACAGATACGCAGTATTTT. Translating it yields CAISWGYTDTQYF.

V and J are TRBV5-1 and TRBJ1-3; D is unclear. V lost 0 bases and J lost 2, with 9 bases in between. The CDR3 contains 15 residues. The germline CDR1 and CDR2 sequences are SGHRS and YFSETQ. The CDR3 is CASSLEGYPGNTIYF. The CDR3 nucleotides are TGCGCCAGCAGCTTGGAGGGCTATCCTGGAAACACCATATATTTT.

V gene TRBV4-1 combines with J gene TRBJ2-3, with unresolved D. V was pared by 3 bases and J by 5 bases, with 3 bases between. Germline V gene lookup returns CDR1 MGHRA and CDR2 YSYEKL. The length of the CDR3 is 11 residues. This CDR3 reads CASSQRDTQYF. In DNA, the CDR3 is TGCGCCAGCAGCCAGAGAGATACGCAGTATTTT.

The chain couples TRBV19 to TRBJ2-7; D may be TRBD1 or TRBD2 (5 bases each). The V and J ends lost 1 base and 2 bases respectively, with 12 bases between them. The CDR3 has 15 amino acids. CDR1 and CDR2 (germline): LNHDA, SQIVND (reference sequence). The CDR3 reads CASSIAGPPPYEQYF. The CDR3 nucleotides read TGTGCCAGTAGTATAGCGGGGCCTCCCCCCTACGAGCAGTACTTC.

This chain connects TRBV7-8 to TRBJ2-7, with D maybe TRBD2 (6 bases). This CDR3 spans 15 amino acids. Germline-derived CDR1 and CDR2 are SGHVS and FQNEAQ. Deletions cut 5 bases from V and 3 bases from J, with 17 bases between. The CDR3 loop reads CASSPRNGGFYEQYF. Here the CDR3 DNA reads TGTGCCAGCAGCCCCCGCAACGGGGGTTTCTACGAGCAGTACTTC.

The chain is built from TRBV19 and TRBJ1-1; D uncertain. The CDR3 contains 14 residues. CDR1 and CDR2 from the germline V gene are LNHDA and SQIVND (reference sequence). V dropped 7 bases and J dropped 1 base, with 13 bases sitting between them. CDR3 residues: CASTWGRGNTEAFF. In DNA, the CDR3 is TGTGCCAGTACATGGGGTCGCGGGAACACTGAAGCTTTCTTT.

The V call is TRBV9, the J call TRBJ2-2; D uncertain. Trimming left V 4 bases short and J 3 bases short, with 16 bases between. Germline assignment: CDR1 SGDLS and CDR2 YYNGEE. This CDR3 is built from 16 residues. CDR3 coding DNA: TGTGCCAGCAGCCCCCGGGTAGCCCAAGACACCGGGGAGCTGTTTTTT. Amino acid sequence: CASSPRVAQDTGELFF.

The chain employs TRBV28 and TRBJ2-7; 7 nucleotides agree with TRBD1. Losses at the gene ends were 8 bases for V and 7 bases for J; bases not matched to a gene: 11. The CDR3 extends over 13 amino acids. Germline V gives CDR1 MDHEN, CDR2 SYDVKM. CDR3 DNA: TGTGCCAGCGGGGGACAGCCTTCTGTGGAGCAGTACTTC. Residues: CASGGQPSVEQYF.

The chain couples TRBV5-1 to TRBJ2-1; 10 bases fit TRBD2. Germline lookup yields CDR1 SGHRS and CDR2 YFSETQ. The CDR3 loop spans 15 amino acids. Unmatched junction bases numbered 3, after V lost 0 bases and J lost 6 bases. The CDR3 reads CASSLGAGGPNEQFF. DNA of the CDR3: TGCGCCAGCAGCTTGGGAGCGGGGGGGCCCAATGAGCAGTTCTTC.

The chain carries TRBV10-3 and TRBJ1-1; D is uncertain. This CDR3 has 19 amino acids. With 5 bases removed from V and 1 base from J, the gap between germline ends came to 26 bases. Germline CDR1 and CDR2: ENHRY and SYGVKD. CDR3 region: CAISQLPVRETAGNTEAFF. CDR3 DNA sequence: TGTGCCATCAGTCAACTCCCCGTTAGAGAGACCGCGGGGAACACTGAAGCTTTCTTT.

This clone appeared a few times. The chain links TRBV7-8 to TRBJ2-1, with D possibly matching TRBD1 (5 bases). In germline, CDR1 is SGHVS, CDR2 FQNEAQ. The CDR3 is 15 residues long. V dropped 4 bases and J dropped 8 bases, with 18 bases sitting between them. The CDR3 nucleotides are TGTGCCAGCAGCTCCATATCAGGGAATGGCGATGAGCAGTTCTTC. It encodes CASSSISGNGDEQFF.